One and the same sample provided the 26 T cell receptor beta chains below, sequenced in a study of post-analysis software for immune sequencing data. Unique molecular identifiers were carried by the TCR beta cDNA libraries. Using its own MiXCR run on the PCR reads, TCRdb lists one record per CDR3 protein. This table holds roughly 400,000 distinct CDR3 sequences, roughly 40% found once. Their recognized antigens are unknown. Study-level results: In patients, TRBV5-6, TRBV5-1 and TRBV20-1 belonged to five or six TRBV segments found more frequently than in controls.

Sequenced: blood. These receptors were obtained from a girl aged 2 to 10 with multiple sclerosis.

About this clonotype itself: An end of the junction differs from the germline gene, which may be a read error. The V gene is TRBV28, the J gene TRBJ2-7, with TRBD1 identical over 10 bases. The CDR3 is 15 amino acids. Germline CDR1 reads MDHEN; CDR2 reads SYDVKM. The CDR3 protein is CVSSLPGTGAYEQYF. In nucleotides, the CDR3 is TGTGTCAGCAGTTTACCCGGGACAGGGGCCTACGAGCAGTACTTC.

The chain links TRBV18 to TRBJ2-7; the match to TRBD2 covers 7 bases. Germline V gene lookup returns CDR1 KGHSH and CDR2 LQKENI. This CDR3 is built from 15 residues. Trimming took 3 bases from V and 4 from J; bases not matched to a gene: 9. The CDR3 is CASSPGRGQLYEQYF. The CDR3 region has the DNA TGTGCCAGCTCACCTGGGAGGGGTCAACTTTACGAGCAGTACTTC. The entire variable domain, with the rest obtained from reference TRBV18 and TRBJ2-7, is as follows: NAGVMQNPRHLVRRRGQEARLRCSPMKGHSHVYWYRQLPEEGLKFMVYLQKENIIDESGMPKERFSAEFPKEGPSILRIQQVVRGDSAAYFCASSPGRGQLYEQYFGPGTRLTVT.

This chain uses TRBV5-1 with TRBJ2-7; D is unclear. This CDR3 region has 13 residues. The V gene lost 3 bases and the J gene lost 3 bases, with 10 bases spanning the gap. Germline lookup yields CDR1 SGHRS and CDR2 YFSETQ. CDR3 bases: TGCGCCAGCAGCTCGACGGAAGGCTACGAGCAGTACTTC. Translating gives CASSSTEGYEQYF.

This clonotype was recorded only once. The CDR3 region has the DNA TGCAGTGCTAGGGGTAGCGGGTATAGCAATCAGCCCCAGCATTTT. Translating gives CSARGSGYSNQPQHF. This rearrangement joins TRBV20-1 to TRBJ1-5; D gene unclear. There are 15 residues in the CDR3. Trimming removed 3 bases from V and 0 bases from J, with 12 bases in between. Germline CDR1 and CDR2: DFQATT and SNEGSKA (reference sequence).

The V gene is TRBV20-1, the J gene TRBJ2-7; no reliable D call. V was pared by 6 bases and J by 0 bases, with 9 bases between. In germline, CDR1 is DFQATT, CDR2 SNEGSKA (reference sequence). The CDR3 runs 12 residues. The CDR3 nucleotides read TGCAGTGCGGCTACAGACTCCTACGAGCAGTACTTC. Translated, it gives CSAATDSYEQYF.

A remark on this clonotype: Germline is not matched at one junction end, which may reflect a read error. The chain combines TRBV6-5 with TRBJ1-6; D not certain. Germline CDR1 reads MNHEY; CDR2 reads SVGAGI. This CDR3 contains 15 residues. The DNA of the CDR3 is TGTGCCAGCAGCTACTCAAAGACAATTTCTTCACCCCTCCACTTT. The encoded protein is CASSYSKTISSPLHF.

This clonotype was counted ten times or more. V gene TRBV12-3 or TRBV12-4 combines with J gene TRBJ2-3; perhaps TRBD2 as D (6 bases). V gave up 8 bases and J gave up 3 bases, with 18 bases separating them. The CDR3 contains 15 residues. CDR3 DNA sequence: TGTGCCAGCTTCGTGGAGGGTTCGAGAACAGATACGCAGTATTTT. The encoded protein is CASFVEGSRTDTQYF.

This clonotype was seen more than once but under ten times. This chain connects TRBV9 to TRBJ2-5; D may match TRBD1 or TRBD2 (5 bases each). Looked up from germline, CDR1 is SGDLS and CDR2 is YYNGEE. V lost 3 bases and J 1 base, leaving 10 bases between the germline ends. The CDR3 runs to 14 residues. The DNA of the CDR3 is TGTGCCAGCAGCGCGGACACTAGCCAAGAGACCCAGTACTTC. It encodes CASSADTSQETQYF.

The J gene is TRBJ1-1, the V gene TRBV10-3; 9 bases agree with TRBD1. CDR1 is ENHRY, CDR2 SYGVKD, per germline. CDR3 length: 15 residues. V trimming: 2 bases; J trimming: 3 bases; junction bases outside the gene matches: 4. CDR3 region: CAISEGTGRYTEAFF. In DNA, the CDR3 is TGTGCCATCAGTGAGGGGACAGGGAGGTACACTGAAGCTTTCTTT.

This clonotype appeared a few times. V usage is TRBV10-3 and J usage is TRBJ2-5; 7 nucleotides agree with TRBD1. Germline V lookup: CDR1 ENHRY, CDR2 SYGVKD. This CDR3 comprises 13 residues. V was pared by 9 bases and J by 1 base, with 5 bases of the junction left unmatched. The chain's CDR3 is CAIAWDSQETQYF. CDR3 DNA sequence: TGTGCCATAGCTTGGGACAGCCAAGAGACCCAGTACTTC.

The chain carries TRBV24-1 and TRBJ2-7; D may be TRBD1 (7 bases). CDR3 size: 12 residues. V lost 5 bases, J lost 4 bases, and 8 bases lay in between. Germline CDR1 is KGHDR and CDR2 is SFDVKD. The CDR3, as DNA: TGTGCCACCAGTGCAGGGGGGTACGAGCAGTACTTC. Translating it yields CATSAGGYEQYF.

This clonotype was observed a few times. V usage is TRBV4-3 and J usage is TRBJ2-1; 7 bases fit TRBD2. Germline CDR1 is LGHNA and CDR2 is YSLEER. The CDR3 is 18 amino acids. V dropped 0 bases and J dropped 0; count of bases not matched to a gene: 8. The CDR3 sequence: CASSQDKSGASSYNEQFF. The CDR3 DNA is TGCGCCAGCAGCCAAGACAAGAGCGGGGCCAGCTCCTACAATGAGCAGTTCTTC.

The rearrangement uses TRBV5-8 and TRBJ2-3; D may match TRBD1 or TRBD2 (6 bases each). The CDR3 spans 15 residues. CDR1 is SGHTS and CDR2 is YDEGEE in the germline V gene. Trimming pared 1 base from V and 4 bases from J, leaving 13 bases between. This CDR3 reads CASSLRGAGADTQYF. The CDR3 nucleotides are TGTGCCAGCAGCTTGAGGGGGGCGGGCGCAGATACGCAGTATTTT.

Turning to this clonotype: One junction end disagrees with the germline gene, perhaps due to a read error. The chain combines TRBV7-8 with TRBJ2-1, with 11 positions matching TRBD2. The CDR3 sequence is 20 residues long. The germline CDR1 and CDR2 sequences are SGHVS and FQNEAQ. Written as DNA, the CDR3 is TGTGCCAGCAGCTTAAGGGCGGTAGCTAGCGGGGGGCCACGGTACAGGGAGCAGTGCTTC. This gives the protein CASSLRAVASGGPRYREQCF.

The gene calls are TRBV9 and TRBJ1-4, with D unresolved. Trimming took off 0 bases at V and 8 bases at J, with 8 bases between the two ends. CDR1 is SGDLS and CDR2 is YYNGEE in the germline V gene. The CDR3 is 13 amino acids. CDR3 nucleotides: TGTGCCAGCAGCGTAGATGAACACGAAAAACTGTTTTTT. This sequence encodes CASSVDEHEKLFF.

The V call is TRBV4-2, the J call TRBJ1-2; D gene ambiguous. V was shortened by 2 bases and J by 4 bases, with 11 bases between the two germline ends. The germline V gene has CDR1 LGHNA and CDR2 YNFKEQ. The CDR3 has 14 residues. CDR3 coding DNA: TGTGCCAGCAGCCAAATATGGACGGGCTATGGCTACACCTTC. This translates into CASSQIWTGYGYTF.

The rearrangement joins TRBV5-1 to TRBJ2-7; unclear D gene. The V and J ends lost 3 bases and 7 bases respectively, with 14 bases between them. There are 13 residues in the CDR3. Germline V gene lookup returns CDR1 SGHRS and CDR2 YFSETQ. DNA for the CDR3: TGCGCCAGCAGCTCCACAAGGGTCTGGGAGCAGTACTTC. Translation gives CASSSTRVWEQYF.

This clonotype has only a few counts. The chain combines TRBV30 with TRBJ1-2; weak D call: TRBD1 (5 bases). V shed 4 bases and J shed 0 bases, with 15 bases lying between them. Germline V CDR1 and CDR2: GTSNPN, SVGIG (reference sequence). This CDR3 has 15 amino acids. CDR3 in amino acids: CAWKWETGTNYGYTF. The CDR3 region has the DNA TGTGCCTGGAAATGGGAAACAGGTACTAACTATGGCTACACCTTC.

The CDR3 DNA reads TGTGCCAGCAGCCCTAACAGGGACAGGGGCTCCAGTTCACCCCTCCACTTT. It encodes CASSPNRDRGSSSPLHF. The rearrangement uses TRBV7-6 and TRBJ1-6; 10 positions agree with TRBD1. The CDR3 sequence is 17 residues long. J lost 9 bases, V lost 5 bases, and 13 bases had no gene match. The germline gives CDR1 SGHVS, CDR2 FNYEAQ.

The V and J genes are TRBV6-5 and TRBJ2-1, with D possibly matching TRBD1 (5 bases). V was trimmed by 4 bases and J by 0 bases, leaving 10 bases between them. The CDR3 is made up of 15 amino acids. Germline-derived CDR1 and CDR2 are MNHEY and SVGAGI. Written as DNA, the CDR3 is TGTGCCAGCAGTTCCGACAGTAGCTCCTACAATGAGCAGTTCTTC. It specifies CASSSDSSSYNEQFF.

This chain connects TRBV3-1 to TRBJ1-6, with D possibly being TRBD1 (5 bases). The CDR3 extends over 15 amino acids. Trimming took 0 bases from V and 14 from J, leaving 17 bases between them. Germline CDR1 LGHDT, CDR2 YNNKEL (reference sequence). The CDR3 bases are TGTGCCAGCAGCCAAGATACGGGGACGGCCGCTTCCCTCCACTTT. Its protein product is CASSQDTGTAASLHF. The variable domain in full, with the rest retrieved from reference TRBV3-1 and TRBJ1-6, is DTAVSQTPKYLVTQMGNDKSIKCEQNLGHDTMYWYKQDSKKFLKIMFSYNNKELIINETVPNRFSPKSPDKAHLNLHINSLELGDSAVYFCASSQDTGTAASLHFGNGTRLTVT.

This sequence joins TRBV29-1 and TRBJ2-1, with D perhaps given as TRBD1 or TRBD2 (6 bases each). The germline CDR1 and CDR2 sequences are SQVTM and ANQGSEA. V dropped 1 base and J dropped 0 bases, with 13 bases sitting between them. The CDR3 spans 16 residues. The CDR3 coding sequence is TGCAGCGTTGAAGTCCGGGGGCTAAGCTCCTACAATGAGCAGTTCTTC. Translating it yields CSVEVRGLSSYNEQFF.

As DNA, the CDR3 is TGTGCCAGCAGCCAAGATGGGGACATAACGGGCTATGGCTACACCTTC. Protein sequence: CASSQDGDITGYGYTF. The chain combines TRBV4-2 with TRBJ1-2; tentative D call: TRBD1 (6 bases). V lost 0 bases, J lost 4 bases, and 15 bases lay in between. The length of the CDR3 is 16 residues. From germline, CDR1 is LGHNA and CDR2 YNFKEQ.

This clonotype was picked up a small number of times. The V and J genes are TRBV6-5 and TRBJ1-6; D is possibly TRBD1 (6 bases). This CDR3 region has 16 residues. Per germline, CDR1 MNHEY and CDR2 SVGAGI. Trimming cost V 4 bases and J 4 bases, with 14 bases left between them. CDR3 loop: CASSSPGRGYNSPLHF. For the CDR3, the DNA is TGTGCCAGCAGTTCCCCCGGCAGGGGTTATAATTCACCCCTCCACTTT.

The chain recombines TRBV6-2 or TRBV6-3 with TRBJ2-5, with TRBD2 matching over 7 bases. Germline V gives CDR1 MNHEY, CDR2 SVGEGT. V shed 2 bases, J shed 3 bases, and the junction held 6 bases outside the gene matches. This CDR3 has 15 amino acids. The CDR3, as DNA: TGTGCCAGCAGTTACGGGGCGGGAGTAAAAGAGACCCAGTACTTC. Protein: CASSYGAGVKETQYF.

This chain connects TRBV11-2 to TRBJ2-1, with 8 bases fitting TRBD2. Germline V CDR1 and CDR2: SGHAT, FQNNGV. This CDR3 comprises 17 residues. J gave up 5 bases and V 5 bases, and 14 bases lay outside the gene matches. The CDR3 here is CASSASGLVAGNNEQFF. In DNA, the CDR3 is TGTGCCAGCAGCGCCAGCGGTTTGGTAGCGGGGAACAATGAGCAGTTCTTC.